This T cell receptor (beta chain) comes out of a study of T cell responses to AZD1222 COVID-19 vaccine. Study conclusions and caveats: Clonal diversity was possibly underestimated, and the donors were mostly white British, with more females. It was only a handful of AZD1222 recipients who were seropositive at baseline.

A word on this clone: Its antigen is undetermined.

Germline-derived CDR1 and CDR2 are SGHNT and YYREEE (reference sequence). V was shortened by 2 bases and J by 3 bases, with 8 bases between the two germline ends. The CDR3 sequence is 14 residues long. The protocol was immunoSEQ multiplex PCR, while the TCRdb copy is restricted to in-frame clones and leaves out a portion. This table holds some 95,000 clones, roughly 85% found once. V usage is TRBV5-4 and J usage is TRBJ1-4, with TRBD1 as a possible D gene (6 bases). The sequences come from peripheral blood, collected on day 0 of AZD1222 vaccination. This sequence was found in an adult in good health. As DNA, the CDR3 is TGTGCCAGCAGCTTACAGGGATCTAATGAAAAACTGTTTTTT. Translated, it gives CASSLQGSNEKLFF. The complete variable domain, with remaining parts taken from reference TRBV5-4 and TRBJ1-4, reads ETGVTQSPTHLIKTRGQQVTLRCSSQSGHNTVSWYQQALGQGPQFIFQYYREEENGRGNFPPRFSGLQFPNYSSELNVNALELDDSALYLCASSLQGSNEKLFFGSGTQLSVL.